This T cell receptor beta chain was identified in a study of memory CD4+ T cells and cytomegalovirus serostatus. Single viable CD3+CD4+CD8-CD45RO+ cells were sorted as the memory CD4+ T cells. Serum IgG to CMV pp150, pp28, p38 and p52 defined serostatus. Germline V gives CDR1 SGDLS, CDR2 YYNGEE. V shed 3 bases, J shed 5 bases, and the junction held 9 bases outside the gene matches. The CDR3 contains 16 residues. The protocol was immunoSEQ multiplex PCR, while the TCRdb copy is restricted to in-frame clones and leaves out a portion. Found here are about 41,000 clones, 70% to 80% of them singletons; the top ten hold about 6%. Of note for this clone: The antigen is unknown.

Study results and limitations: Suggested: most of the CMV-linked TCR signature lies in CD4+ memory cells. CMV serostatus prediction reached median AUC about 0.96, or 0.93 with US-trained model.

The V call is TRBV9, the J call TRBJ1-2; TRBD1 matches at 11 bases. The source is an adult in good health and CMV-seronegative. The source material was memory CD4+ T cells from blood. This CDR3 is CASSASGTGGPYGYTF. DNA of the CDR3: TGTGCCAGCAGCGCCAGCGGGACAGGGGGACCATATGGCTACACCTTC.